Following are 10 T cell receptor beta chains from one sample sequenced in a study of blood T cell repertoires in COVID-19. The data were produced by immunoSEQ multiplex PCR, yet TCRdb's version contains in-frame clones alone and is incomplete. The repertoire holds more than 200,000 clones, with around 84% as singletons. Sequenced: peripheral blood. These TCRs come from a woman older than 75 with COVID-19, enrolled during active disease.

J is TRBJ1-4 and V is TRBV30; no clear D gene. Trimming stripped 2 bases from V and 3 bases from J, with 13 bases between. This CDR3 region has 15 residues. Germline CDR1 GTSNPN, CDR2 SVGIG (reference sequence). The CDR3 DNA reads TGTGCCTGGAGTACCCGGGGAGGCTCTAATGAAAAACTGTTTTTT. Encoded protein: CAWSTRGGSNEKLFF.

The chain carries TRBV4-1 and TRBJ1-3; D perhaps matches TRBD1 (5 bases). This CDR3 is built from 14 residues. V dropped 4 bases and J dropped 2 bases, with 9 bases sitting between them. CDR1 is MGHRA and CDR2 is YSYEKL in the germline V gene. In nucleotides, the CDR3 is TGCGCCAGCAGCCTGGCGGGGGCTGGAAACACCATATATTTT. Encoded protein: CASSLAGAGNTIYF.

The J gene is TRBJ2-1, the V gene TRBV5-1; 9 bases are shared with TRBD2. The V and J ends lost 3 bases and 4 bases, in that order; junction bases with no gene match: 5. Germline V gives CDR1 SGHRS, CDR2 YFSETQ. This CDR3 spans 15 amino acids. The CDR3 spells CASSSNSGGYNEQFF. CDR3 coding DNA: TGCGCCAGCAGCTCTAATAGCGGGGGTTACAATGAGCAGTTCTTC.

This chain joins TRBV6-6 and TRBJ1-3; D gene unclear. Trimming stripped 6 bases from V and 0 bases from J, with 9 bases between. Per the germline V gene, CDR1 is MNHNY and CDR2 is SVGAGI (reference sequence). The CDR3 has 14 residues. CDR3 residues: CASRPTGSGNTIYF. DNA of the CDR3: TGTGCCAGCAGACCAACCGGCTCTGGAAACACCATATATTTT.

J is TRBJ2-7 and V is TRBV11-1; tentative D call: TRBD2 (6 bases). From germline, CDR1 is SGHAT and CDR2 FQDESV (reference sequence). V lost 5 bases and J 5 bases, leaving 13 bases between the germline ends. This CDR3 contains 13 residues. The CDR3 is CASSPRPGDEQYF. CDR3 in DNA: TGTGCCAGCAGCCCGCGGCCGGGGGACGAGCAGTACTTC.

There are a few counts of this clone. This same CDR3 is encoded by further DNA sequences in the sample. This chain joins TRBV18 and TRBJ1-5; 9 bases are a match to TRBD1. Germline V lookup: CDR1 KGHSH, CDR2 LQKENI. The V and J ends lost 3 bases and 4 bases, in that order; junction bases with no gene match: 4. This CDR3 has 15 residues. In DNA form, the CDR3 reads TGTGCCAGCTCACCCGACAGGGGGGGGAATCAGCCCCAGCATTTT. Its protein is CASSPDRGGNQPQHF.

This chain joins TRBV24-1 and TRBJ1-2, with 8 bases identical to TRBD1. CDR1 is KGHDR and CDR2 is SFDVKD in the germline V gene. The V and J ends lost 3 bases and 7 bases, in that order; junction bases with no gene match: 6. The CDR3 is 14 amino acids. Written as DNA, the CDR3 is TGTGCCACCAGTGATCCAGGGGGCTTACGTGGCTACACCTTC. Its translation: CATSDPGGLRGYTF.

The J gene is TRBJ1-2, the V gene TRBV18, with 7 bases identical to TRBD1. The trim removed 2 bases at V and 4 bases at J, leaving 4 bases unmatched. CDR1 and CDR2 from the germline V gene are KGHSH and LQKENI. This CDR3 spans 14 amino acids. This chain's CDR3 is CASSPIQGTYGYTF. The CDR3 bases are TGTGCCAGCTCACCAATACAGGGGACCTATGGCTACACCTTC.

The J gene is TRBJ2-7, the V gene TRBV3-1 (or the pseudogene TRBV3-2); 9 bases are shared with TRBD1. The V segment lost 5 bases and the J segment 6 bases; nucleotides outside the gene matches: 11. Germline CDR1 is LGHDT and CDR2 is YNNKEL (reference sequence). The CDR3 spans 15 residues. As DNA, the CDR3 is TGTGCCAGCAGCTTCCGGGACAGGGCGGCCCGCGAGCAGTACTTC. Amino acids: CASSFRDRAAREQYF.

The chain combines TRBV28 with TRBJ2-2; the match to TRBD1 covers 9 bases. This CDR3 has 15 residues. V shed 6 bases and J 2 bases; nucleotides not matched to a gene: 4. Germline CDR1 is MDHEN and CDR2 is SYDVKM. Written as DNA, the CDR3 is TGTGCCAGCAGGAGGACAGGGGCCAACACCGGGGAGCTGTTTTTT. It encodes CASRRTGANTGELFF.